This T cell receptor beta chain was observed in a study of beta chain features in type 1 diabetes. Study-level results: Whether TCRB rearrangement is influenced by HLA type went unresolved here. A closer apparent resemblance between naive, central memory and Treg TCRB repertoires was seen in patients than in healthy donors.

Concerning this clone itself: Its matching antigen is unknown.

Sorting of CD4+ naive, central memory, regulatory and stem cell-like memory cells was performed via CD45RO/CCR7/CD25/CD127/CD95/CD27. The investigators reverse transcribed all of the isolated RNA, so they sequenced expressed TCRB transcripts. TCRdb keeps only in-frame clones here, not all; method: immunoSEQ multiplex PCR. Of hundreds of thousands of clones listed, around 10% were seen once; the top ten hold under 0.045%. The sequencing input was naive CD4+ T cells from blood. This TCR came from a young woman in good health.

For the CDR3, the DNA is TGTGCCTATAATTTTCGATCAGCGTTCCACTATGGCTACACCTTC. This gives the protein CAYNFRSAFHYGYTF. The V gene is TRBV30, the J gene TRBJ1-2; D gene uncertain. The CDR3 spans 15 residues. The ends were cut back, 7 bases at V and 3 bases at J, with 21 bases in the middle. Per germline, CDR1 GTSNPN and CDR2 SVGIG (reference sequence).